The present T cell receptor (beta chain) was sequenced within a study of OX40 agonist ivuxolimab in advanced cancers. In the study overall: Patients were dosed intravenously with ivuxolimab at 0.01 to 10 mg/kg every 2 weeks. Three partial responders included one hepatocellular carcinoma patient and two cutaneous melanoma patients.

Study results and caveats: Mean expanded clone counts were higher in CD8+ than CD4+ T cells. Among expanded peripheral T cells, antigen specificity went undetermined.

V was clipped by 6 bases and J by 7 bases, with 21 bases between them. The CDR3 has 15 residues. CDR1 is MNHNY, CDR2 SVGAGI, per germline (reference sequence). Libraries were prepared by immunoSEQ multiplex PCR; TCRdb keeps only in-frame clonotypes and omits some of them. The sample holds tens of thousands of clones, around 93% seen once. For this clone: Its antigen is not identified.

The material sequenced was CD4+ or CD8+ T cells sorted from blood, taken in a trial of the OX40 agonist ivuxolimab. The clonotype comes from an adult with an advanced solid tumor such as melanoma, head and neck, liver or kidney cancer. V is TRBV6-6 and J is TRBJ1-2; D gene unclear. The CDR3 coding sequence is TGTGCCAGCAGACCCACTCTGGAGCCCTTGGGTGGCTACACCTTC. Translation: CASRPTLEPLGGYTF.